This TCR beta chain was identified in a study of Ad26.COV2.S vaccination and SARS-CoV-2 variants. CDR3 length: 14 amino acids. V was clipped by 6 bases and J by 4 bases, with 10 bases between them. CDR1 is MNHEY and CDR2 is SVGEGT in the germline V gene. Sequenced by immunoSEQ multiplex PCR; TCRdb stores in-frame clones only, minus some. The profile shows fewer than 600,000 clones, 70% to 90% of them singletons. Treatment reported: over 15 received Ad26.COV2.S at low or high dose, single or two shots; 5 received placebo; per-sample allocation not given. At day 63 after the first vaccine or placebo injection, samples were drawn.

The chain combines TRBV6-2 or TRBV6-3 with TRBJ1-6, with TRBD1 as a possible D gene (6 bases). This TCR came from a person between 18 and 65 years old who received the Ad26.COV2.S COVID-19 vaccine or a placebo. The starting material was peripheral blood, obtained in a trial of Ad26.COV2.S vaccine versus placebo. CDR3 protein: CASSPDSYNSPLHF. CDR3 in DNA: TGTGCCAGCAGCCCGGACAGTTATAATTCACCCCTCCACTTT.